This TCR beta chain was identified during a study of vaccination and CD4 T cells after COVID-19. The study, taken as a whole, reports: Convalescent patients gained a median approximately 89% of their reactive clones only post-vaccination.

With the Oncomine TCR Beta short-read assay, DNA from cultured CD4+ T cells was sequenced. One entry per CDR3 protein, called by TCRdb with MiXCR from the PCR reads. Seen here are about 17,000 distinct CDR3 sequences, more than 45% observed once, and the top ten hold roughly 18%. Time point specified: late sampling 161 to 241 days after vaccination in three convalescent patients. Treatment reported: 10-day PBMC culture with coronavirus spike peptide pools or control peptides (ViraFEST assay). With regard to this clonotype: What it binds is not known.

Looked up from germline, CDR1 is MGHDK and CDR2 is SYGVNS. Losses at the gene ends were 1 base for V and 4 bases for J; bases not matched to a gene: 3. The CDR3 length is 15 residues. The chain carries TRBV25-1 and TRBJ2-3, with 9 bases that match TRBD1. Sample: CD4+ T cells from blood, cultured in vitro, taken about 7 months after SARS-CoV-2 vaccination. The TCR originated in a human donor who had recovered from COVID-19. CDR3 loop: CASSELGQGPDTQYF. CDR3 in DNA: TGTGCCAGCAGTGAATTGGGACAGGGACCAGATACGCAGTATTTT.